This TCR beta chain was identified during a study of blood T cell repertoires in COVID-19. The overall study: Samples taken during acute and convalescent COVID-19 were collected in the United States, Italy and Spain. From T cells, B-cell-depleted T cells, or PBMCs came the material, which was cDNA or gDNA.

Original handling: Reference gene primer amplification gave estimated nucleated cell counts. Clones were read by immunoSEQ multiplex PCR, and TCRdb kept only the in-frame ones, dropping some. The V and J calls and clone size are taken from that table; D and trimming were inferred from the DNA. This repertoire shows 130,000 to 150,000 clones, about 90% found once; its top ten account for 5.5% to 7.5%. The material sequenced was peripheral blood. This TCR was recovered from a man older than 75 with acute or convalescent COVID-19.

CDR3 coding DNA: TGTGCCAGCAGTTTGAGGACAGTTGAAGCTTTCTTT. This translates into CASSLRTVEAFF. The chain is built from TRBV12-3 or TRBV12-4 and TRBJ1-1; tentative D call: TRBD1 (6 bases). The V end was cut by 3 bases, the J end by 7 bases, with 9 bases between. CDR3 size: 12 residues.